This T cell receptor beta chain derives from a study of T cell changes during pregnancy in multiple sclerosis. Method: immunoSEQ multiplex PCR; TCRdb's copy keeps in-frame clones and lacks some. The sample has about 24,000 clones; around 86% are singletons. The CDR3 contains 13 residues. From germline, CDR1 is MNHEY and CDR2 SMNVEV (reference sequence). The germline V and J ends were trimmed by 10 bases and 5 bases, with 17 bases remaining between them. This chain connects TRBV27 to TRBJ1-2; D might be TRBD1 (5 bases). This TCR derives from a female donor in good health, enrolled as a control in a pregnancy study. This material consisted of CD8+ T cells from peripheral blood mononuclear cells, taken in the first trimester of pregnancy. The CDR3 reads CATTSTGGYGYTF. In DNA, the CDR3 is TGTGCCACTACAAGCACGGGGGGATATGGCTACACCTTC.